The 19 T cell receptor beta chains reported below all come from one sample, sequenced in a study of cytomegalovirus exposure and HLA in healthy donors. PCR primers comprised 60 Vbeta and 13 Jbeta primers. Profiling relied on immunoSEQ multiplex PCR, and the TCRdb table lists in-frame clones only, not all of them. In the table there are just under 45,000 clones, roughly half of which are singletons. The sequencing input was PBMCs. These receptors were taken from a man aged 55 to 70 in good health and CMV-seronegative.

A few counts support this clone. This chain uses TRBV9 with TRBJ2-7; TRBD2 matches 13 bases. The ends lost 3 bases at V and 6 bases at J; junction bases unmatched: 3. The CDR3 extends over 14 amino acids. Germline V gene data show CDR1 as SGDLS and CDR2 as YYNGEE. CDR3 amino acids: CASSAGTSGIEQYF. The CDR3 DNA reads TGTGCCAGCAGCGCCGGGACTAGCGGGATCGAGCAGTACTTC.

The genes are TRBV27 and TRBJ2-7, with TRBD1 matching over 9 bases. V gave up 6 bases and J gave up 2 bases; unmatched junction bases: 2. The CDR3 runs to 13 residues. Germline CDR1 MNHEY, CDR2 SMNVEV (reference sequence). In DNA form, the CDR3 reads TGTGCCAGCAGAGGACAGGGGACCTACGAGCAGTACTTC. This codes for CASRGQGTYEQYF.

About this clone: The same CDR3 arises from other DNA sequences in this sample as well. This chain's CDR3 is CASSVGASGTYEQYF. The CDR3, as DNA: TGTGCCAGCAGCGTAGGGGCTAGCGGTACCTACGAGCAGTACTTC. The rearrangement joins TRBV9 to TRBJ2-7; TRBD2 matches 7 bases. V lost 0 bases, J lost 2 bases, and 5 bases stayed unmatched. This CDR3 is built from 15 residues. Looked up from germline, CDR1 is SGDLS and CDR2 is YYNGEE.

This clone was found a few times. The genes are TRBV5-4 and TRBJ2-5; 9 bases align to TRBD2. J lost 5 bases, V lost 0 bases, and 5 bases had no gene match. The length of the CDR3 is 15 residues. The V gene's germline CDR1 is SGHNT and CDR2 YYREEE (reference sequence). CDR3 nucleotides: TGTGCCAGCAGCTTGGCTGCTAGCGGGACGGAGACCCAGTACTTC. It encodes CASSLAASGTETQYF. Filled out from reference TRBV5-4 and TRBJ2-5, the complete variable domain reads ETGVTQSPTHLIKTRGQQVTLRCSSQSGHNTVSWYQQALGQGPQFIFQYYREEENGRGNFPPRFSGLQFPNYSSELNVNALELDDSALYLCASSLAASGTETQYFGPGTRLLVL.

A few counts support this clone. The chain is built from TRBV30 and TRBJ1-3; TRBD1 matches 8 bases. Looked up from germline, CDR1 is GTSNPN and CDR2 is SVGIG (reference sequence). The CDR3 is 14 amino acids. V shed 3 bases and J 4 bases; nucleotides not matched to a gene: 5. The CDR3 loop is CAWSSRGRGNTIYF. DNA for the CDR3: TGTGCCTGGAGCTCCAGGGGGCGAGGAAACACCATATATTTT. Together with reference TRBV30 and TRBJ1-3, the CDR3 gives the full variable domain: SQTIHQWPATLVQPVGSPLSLECTVEGTSNPNLYWYRQAAGRGLQLLFYSVGIGQISSEVPQNLSASRPQDRQFILSSKKLLLSDSGFYLCAWSSRGRGNTIYFGEGSWLTVV.

The chain combines TRBV30 with TRBJ2-1; D perhaps matches TRBD2 (6 bases). V gave up 1 base and J gave up 9 bases, with 22 bases separating them. Germline lookup yields CDR1 GTSNPN and CDR2 SVGIG (reference sequence). CDR3 length: 16 amino acids. The chain's CDR3 is CAWSARKGGRASEQFF. CDR3 in DNA: TGTGCCTGGAGTGCAAGAAAGGGAGGACGGGCCAGTGAGCAGTTCTTC.

This chain joins TRBV6-5 and TRBJ2-1, with 13 bases identical to TRBD2. With V trimmed by 6 bases and J by 6 bases, 5 bases remained unmatched. CDR3 length: 15 residues. The germline gives CDR1 MNHEY, CDR2 SVGAGI. In DNA form, the CDR3 reads TGTGCCAGCAGAGCCGGGACTAGCGGGATCAATGAGCAGTTCTTC. Protein sequence: CASRAGTSGINEQFF.

This clone was detected only once. The chain couples TRBV5-1 to TRBJ2-1, with D tentatively TRBD1 (5 bases). Trimming removed 4 bases from V and 6 bases from J, with 20 bases in between. Looked up from germline, CDR1 is SGHRS and CDR2 is YFSETQ. The CDR3 consists of 16 residues. CDR3 sequence (DNA): TGCGCCAGCAGCGGAGCCAATGGGGCTTTCGGCAATGAGCAGTTCTTC. This sequence encodes CASSGANGAFGNEQFF. Supplemented by reference TRBV5-1 and TRBJ2-1, the full variable domain reads KAGVTQTPRYLIKTRGQQVTLSCSPISGHRSVSWYQQTPGQGLQFLFEYFSETQRNKGNFPGRFSGRQFSNSRSEMNVSTLELGDSALYLCASSGANGAFGNEQFFGPGTRLTVL.

This clone was recorded a few times. The rearrangement links TRBV5-1 to TRBJ1-2; D perhaps matches TRBD1 (5 bases). Germline CDR1 SGHRS, CDR2 YFSETQ. V lost 1 base and J 2 bases, leaving 9 bases between the germline ends. This CDR3 is built from 14 residues. CDR3 loop: CASSLTGDNYGYTF. In DNA, the CDR3 is TGCGCCAGCAGCTTGACAGGCGACAACTATGGCTACACCTTC.

This rearrangement joins TRBV11-2 to TRBJ1-1; D is ambiguous. V was trimmed by 5 bases and J by 1 base, leaving 20 bases between them. Germline loops: CDR1 SGHAT, CDR2 FQNNGV. The length of the CDR3 is 17 residues. CDR3 sequence (DNA): TGTGCCAGCAGCACCCTGCCGGGGAGGACTCCGAACACTGAAGCTTTCTTT. This sequence encodes CASSTLPGRTPNTEAFF. The entire variable domain, with the rest obtained from reference TRBV11-2 and TRBJ1-1, is as follows: EAGVAQSPRYKIIEKRQSVAFWCNPISGHATLYWYQQILGQGPKLLIQFQNNGVVDDSQLPKDRFSAERLKGVDSTLKIQPAKLEDSAVYLCASSTLPGRTPNTEAFFGQGTRLTVV.

This clone was observed a few times. The V gene is TRBV5-1, the J gene TRBJ2-1; 10 nucleotides agree with TRBD2. The CDR3 sequence is 15 residues long. Germline assignment: CDR1 SGHRS and CDR2 YFSETQ. V lost 4 bases, J lost 6 bases, and 7 bases stayed unmatched. CDR3 protein: CASSLGLADINEQFF. DNA for the CDR3: TGCGCCAGCAGCCTCGGACTAGCGGACATCAATGAGCAGTTCTTC.

V and J are TRBV6-5 and TRBJ2-7; 7 positions agree with TRBD2. V was pared by 2 bases and J by 6 bases, with 7 bases of the junction left unmatched. The CDR3 sequence is 14 residues long. In germline, CDR1 is MNHEY, CDR2 SVGAGI. The CDR3 nucleotides read TGTGCCAGCAGTTACGTGGGGGGGTGGGTCGAGCAGTACTTC. Translating gives CASSYVGGWVEQYF.

The chain links TRBV27 to TRBJ1-5; the match to TRBD1 covers 8 bases. CDR3 length: 14 amino acids. From germline, CDR1 is MNHEY and CDR2 SMNVEV (reference sequence). V gave up 5 bases and J gave up 8 bases; unmatched junction bases: 8. The chain's CDR3 is CASSPLDRVEPQHF. As DNA, the CDR3 is TGTGCCAGCAGTCCCTTGGACAGGGTCGAGCCCCAGCATTTT.

The V gene is TRBV19, the J gene TRBJ1-5; no reliable D call. Trimming shortened V by 3 bases and J by 6 bases, and 6 bases separated the two germline ends. Germline assignment: CDR1 LNHDA and CDR2 SQIVND (reference sequence). This CDR3 comprises 12 residues. The CDR3 reads CASSISAQPQHF. Here the CDR3 DNA reads TGTGCCAGTAGTATCAGTGCTCAGCCCCAGCATTTT.

This clone has just a few counts. This chain uses TRBV14 with TRBJ2-6, with 8 bases fitting TRBD1. This CDR3 has 16 amino acids. The trim removed 4 bases at V and 4 bases at J, leaving 6 bases unmatched. Germline CDR1 is SGHDN and CDR2 is FVKESK. CDR3 in DNA: TGTGCCAGCAGCCGCCTACAGGGGGGAGGGGCCAACGTCCTGACTTTC. Its translation is CASSRLQGGGANVLTF. The entire variable domain, with the rest obtained from reference TRBV14 and TRBJ2-6, is as follows: EAGVTQFPSHSVIEKGQTVTLRCDPISGHDNLYWYRRVMGKEIKFLLHFVKESKQDESGMPNNRFLAERTGGTYSTLKVQPAELEDSGVYFCASSRLQGGGANVLTFGAGSRLTVL.

This clone was counted only a few times. V and J are TRBV6-1 and TRBJ2-3; 13 bases align to TRBD2. The CDR3 contains 15 residues. The junction had 2 bases not matched to a gene; V was cut back by 4 bases and J by 4 bases. Germline values: CDR1 MNHNS, CDR2 SASEGT. The CDR3 reads CASSAGLAGPDTQYF. CDR3 DNA sequence: TGTGCCAGCAGTGCGGGACTAGCGGGACCAGATACGCAGTATTTT.

The gene calls are TRBV9 and TRBJ1-2; 7 bases align to TRBD1. Per germline, CDR1 SGDLS and CDR2 YYNGEE. This CDR3 comprises 16 residues. Unmatched junction bases numbered 13, after V lost 4 bases and J lost 4 bases. The CDR3 is CASSHSTLDRRYGYTF. The CDR3 DNA follows: TGTGCCAGCAGCCATAGTACCCTGGACAGGCGCTATGGCTACACCTTC.

V and J are TRBV9 and TRBJ2-1; TRBD1 is a possible D gene (6 bases). V dropped 4 bases and J dropped 2 bases, with 13 bases sitting between them. The CDR3 runs 15 residues. Germline CDR1 reads SGDLS; CDR2 reads YYNGEE. CDR3 sequence reads: CASSPRQVAYNEQFF. The CDR3 DNA sequence: TGTGCCAGCAGCCCCCGACAGGTAGCCTACAATGAGCAGTTCTTC.

The rearrangement links TRBV5-1 to TRBJ2-5; D remains unclear. The V end lost 1 base, the J end lost 2 bases, and 9 bases lay between the germline ends. This CDR3 contains 14 residues. The germline gives CDR1 SGHRS, CDR2 YFSETQ. CDR3 in amino acids: CASSLNPGQETQYF. The CDR3 region has the DNA TGCGCCAGCAGCTTGAACCCAGGACAAGAGACCCAGTACTTC.